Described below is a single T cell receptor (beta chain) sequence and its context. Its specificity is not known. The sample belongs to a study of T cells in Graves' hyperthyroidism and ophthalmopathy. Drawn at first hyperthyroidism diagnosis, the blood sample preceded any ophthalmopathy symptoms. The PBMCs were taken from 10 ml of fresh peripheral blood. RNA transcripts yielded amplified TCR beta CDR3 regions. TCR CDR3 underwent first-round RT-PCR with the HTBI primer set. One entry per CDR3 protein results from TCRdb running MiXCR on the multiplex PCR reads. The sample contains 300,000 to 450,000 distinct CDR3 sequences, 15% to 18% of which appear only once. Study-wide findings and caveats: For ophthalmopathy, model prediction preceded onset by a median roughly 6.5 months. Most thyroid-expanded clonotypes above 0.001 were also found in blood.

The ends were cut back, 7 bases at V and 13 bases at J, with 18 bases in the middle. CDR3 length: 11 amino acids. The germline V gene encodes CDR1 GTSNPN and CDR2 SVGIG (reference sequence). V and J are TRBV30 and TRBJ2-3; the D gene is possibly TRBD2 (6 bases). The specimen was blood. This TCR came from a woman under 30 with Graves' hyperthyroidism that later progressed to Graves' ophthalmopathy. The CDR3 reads CALGSTSKKYF. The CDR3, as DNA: TGTGCCTTAGGGTCGACTAGTAAAAAGTATTTT. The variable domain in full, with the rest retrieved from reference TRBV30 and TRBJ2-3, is SQTIHQWPATLVQPVGSPLSLECTVEGTSNPNLYWYRQAAGRGLQLLFYSVGIGQISSEVPQNLSASRPQDRQFILSSKKLLLSDSGFYLCALGSTSKKYFGPGTRLTVL.